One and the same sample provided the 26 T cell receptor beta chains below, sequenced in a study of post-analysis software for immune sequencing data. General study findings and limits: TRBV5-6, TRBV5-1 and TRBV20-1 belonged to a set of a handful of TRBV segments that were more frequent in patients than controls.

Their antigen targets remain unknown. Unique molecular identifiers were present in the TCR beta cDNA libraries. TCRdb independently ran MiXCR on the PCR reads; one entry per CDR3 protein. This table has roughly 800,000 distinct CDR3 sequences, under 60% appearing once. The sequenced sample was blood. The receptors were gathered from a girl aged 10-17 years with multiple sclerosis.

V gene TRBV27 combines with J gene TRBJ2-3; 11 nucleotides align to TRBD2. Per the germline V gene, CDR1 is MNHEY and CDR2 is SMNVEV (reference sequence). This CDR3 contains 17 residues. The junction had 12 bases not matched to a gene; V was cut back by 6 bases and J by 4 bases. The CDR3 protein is CASRRGLAVLPPDTQYF. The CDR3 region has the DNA TGTGCCAGCAGGAGGGGACTAGCGGTTTTACCACCAGATACGCAGTATTTT.

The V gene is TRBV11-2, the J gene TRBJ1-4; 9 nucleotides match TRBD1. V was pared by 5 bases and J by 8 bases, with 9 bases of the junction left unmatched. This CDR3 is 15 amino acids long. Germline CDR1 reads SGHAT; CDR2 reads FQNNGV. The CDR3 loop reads CASSPQGQGWEKLFF. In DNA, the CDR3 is TGTGCCAGCAGCCCCCAGGGACAGGGTTGGGAAAAACTGTTTTTT.

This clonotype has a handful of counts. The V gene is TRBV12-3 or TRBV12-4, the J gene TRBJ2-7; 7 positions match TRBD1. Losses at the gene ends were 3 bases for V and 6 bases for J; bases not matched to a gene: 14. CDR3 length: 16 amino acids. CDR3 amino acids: CASSFQGGEEWGEQYF. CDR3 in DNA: TGTGCCAGCAGTTTCCAAGGGGGCGAAGAATGGGGCGAGCAGTACTTC.

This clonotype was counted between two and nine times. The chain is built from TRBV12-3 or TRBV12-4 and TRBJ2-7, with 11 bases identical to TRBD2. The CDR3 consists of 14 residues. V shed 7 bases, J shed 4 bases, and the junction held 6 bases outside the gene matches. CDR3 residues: CASTLAGGDYEQYF. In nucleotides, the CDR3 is TGTGCCAGCACCTTAGCGGGAGGGGATTACGAGCAGTACTTC.

The CDR3 loop is CASSSLAGGPRNEQFF. The CDR3 nucleotides are TGTGCCAGCAGTTCCTTAGCGGGAGGGCCCCGCAATGAGCAGTTCTTC. The chain combines TRBV6-6 with TRBJ2-1, with 11 bases matching TRBD2. V trimming: 4 bases; J trimming: 6 bases; junction bases outside the gene matches: 8. This CDR3 region has 16 residues. Germline loops: CDR1 MNHNY, CDR2 SVGAGI (reference sequence).

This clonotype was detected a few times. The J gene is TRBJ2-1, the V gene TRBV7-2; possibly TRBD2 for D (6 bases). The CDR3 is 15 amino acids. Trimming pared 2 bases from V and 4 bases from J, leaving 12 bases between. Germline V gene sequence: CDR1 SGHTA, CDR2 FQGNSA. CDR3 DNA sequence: TGTGCCAGCAGCTTACGAAGCGGGTATTACAATGAGCAGTTCTTC. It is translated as CASSLRSGYYNEQFF.

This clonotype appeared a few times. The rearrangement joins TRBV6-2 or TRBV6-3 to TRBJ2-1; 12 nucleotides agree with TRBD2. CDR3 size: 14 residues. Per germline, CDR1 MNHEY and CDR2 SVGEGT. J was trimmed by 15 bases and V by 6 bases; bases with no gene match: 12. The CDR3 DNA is TGTGCCAGCAGAGAGGGACTAGCGGGTGATACGACGTTCTTC. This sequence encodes CASREGLAGDTTFF.

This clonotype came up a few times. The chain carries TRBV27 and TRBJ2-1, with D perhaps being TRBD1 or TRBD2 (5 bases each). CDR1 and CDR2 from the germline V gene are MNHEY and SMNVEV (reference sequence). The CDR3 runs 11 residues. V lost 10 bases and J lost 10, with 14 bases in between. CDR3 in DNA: TGTGCCACAATACGAGGGGTCGAGCAGTTCTTC. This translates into CATIRGVEQFF.

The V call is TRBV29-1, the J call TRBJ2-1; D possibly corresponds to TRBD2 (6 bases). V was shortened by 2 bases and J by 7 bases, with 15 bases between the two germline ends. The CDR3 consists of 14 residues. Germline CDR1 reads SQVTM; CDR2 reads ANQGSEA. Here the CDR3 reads CSVERGTSLNEQFF. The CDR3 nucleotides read TGCAGCGTTGAAAGAGGTACTAGCTTGAATGAGCAGTTCTTC.

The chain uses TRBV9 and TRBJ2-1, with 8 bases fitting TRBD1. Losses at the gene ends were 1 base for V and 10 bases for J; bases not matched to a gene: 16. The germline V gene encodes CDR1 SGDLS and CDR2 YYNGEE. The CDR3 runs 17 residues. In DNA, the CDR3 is TGTGCCAGCAGCGTATCGGTGCAGGGGGCAGGGGAGGACGAGCAGTTCTTC. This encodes CASSVSVQGAGEDEQFF. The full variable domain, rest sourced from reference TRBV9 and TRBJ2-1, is DSGVTQTPKHLITATGQRVTLRCSPRSGDLSVYWYQQSLDQGLQFLIQYYNGEERAKGNILERFSAQQFPDLHSELNLSSLELGDSALYFCASSVSVQGAGEDEQFFGPGTRLTVL.

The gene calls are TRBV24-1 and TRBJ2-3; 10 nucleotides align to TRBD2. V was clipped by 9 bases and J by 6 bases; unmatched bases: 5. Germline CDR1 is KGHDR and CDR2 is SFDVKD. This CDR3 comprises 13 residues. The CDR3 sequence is CATEREGPDTQYF. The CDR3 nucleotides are TGTGCCACCGAGCGGGAGGGCCCGGATACGCAGTATTTT.

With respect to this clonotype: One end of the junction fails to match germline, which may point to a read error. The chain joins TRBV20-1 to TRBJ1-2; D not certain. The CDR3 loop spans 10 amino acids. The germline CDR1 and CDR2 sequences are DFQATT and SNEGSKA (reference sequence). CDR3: CSVREGGYTF. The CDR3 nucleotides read TGCAGTGTTAGAGAAGGTGGCTACACCTTC.

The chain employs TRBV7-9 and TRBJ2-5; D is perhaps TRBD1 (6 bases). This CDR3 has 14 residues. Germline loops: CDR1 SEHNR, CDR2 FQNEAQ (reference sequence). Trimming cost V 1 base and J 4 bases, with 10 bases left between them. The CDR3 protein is CASSLEGRGETQYF. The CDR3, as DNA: TGTGCCAGCAGCTTAGAAGGCAGGGGAGAGACCCAGTACTTC. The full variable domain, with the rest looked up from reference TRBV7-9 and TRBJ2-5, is DTGVSQNPRHKITKRGQNVTFRCDPISEHNRLYWYRQTLGQGPEFLTYFQNEAQLEKSRLLSDRFSAERPKGSFSTLEIQRTEQGDSAMYLCASSLEGRGETQYFGPGTRLLVL.

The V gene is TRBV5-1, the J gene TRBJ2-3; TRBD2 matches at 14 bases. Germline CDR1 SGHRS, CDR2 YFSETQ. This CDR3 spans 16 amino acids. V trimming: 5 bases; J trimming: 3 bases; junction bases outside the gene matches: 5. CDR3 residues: CASRGTSGSGTDTQYF. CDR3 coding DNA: TGCGCCAGCAGAGGGACTAGCGGGAGCGGGACAGATACGCAGTATTTT.

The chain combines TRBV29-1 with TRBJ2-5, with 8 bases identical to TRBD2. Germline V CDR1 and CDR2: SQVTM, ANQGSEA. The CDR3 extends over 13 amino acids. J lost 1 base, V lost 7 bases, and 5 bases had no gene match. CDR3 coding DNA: TGCAGCGGTCTCGGGAGGGCCCAAGAGACCCAGTACTTC. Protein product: CSGLGRAQETQYF.

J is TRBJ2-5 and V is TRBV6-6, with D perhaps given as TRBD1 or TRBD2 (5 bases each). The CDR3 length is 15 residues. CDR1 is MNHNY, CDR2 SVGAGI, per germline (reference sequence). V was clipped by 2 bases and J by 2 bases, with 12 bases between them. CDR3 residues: CASSYRDRAQETQYF. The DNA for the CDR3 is TGTGCCAGCAGTTACCGGGACCGAGCACAAGAGACCCAGTACTTC.

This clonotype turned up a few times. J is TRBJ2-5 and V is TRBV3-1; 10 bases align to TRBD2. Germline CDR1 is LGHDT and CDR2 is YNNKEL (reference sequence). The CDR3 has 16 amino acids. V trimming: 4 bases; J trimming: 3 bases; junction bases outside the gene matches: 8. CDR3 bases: TGTGCCAGCAGCCCCTACTTCGGACTAGCGGAAGAGACCCAGTACTTC. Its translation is CASSPYFGLAEETQYF.

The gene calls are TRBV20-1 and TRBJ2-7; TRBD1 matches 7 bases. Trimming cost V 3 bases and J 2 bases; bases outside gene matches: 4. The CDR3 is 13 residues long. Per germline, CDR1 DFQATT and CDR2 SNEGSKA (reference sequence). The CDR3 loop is CSASLDRAYEQYF. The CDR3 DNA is TGCAGTGCTAGTCTTGACAGGGCCTACGAGCAGTACTTC.

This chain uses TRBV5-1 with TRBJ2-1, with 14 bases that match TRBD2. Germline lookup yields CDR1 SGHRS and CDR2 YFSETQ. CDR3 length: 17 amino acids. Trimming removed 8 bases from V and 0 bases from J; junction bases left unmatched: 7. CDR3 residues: CARGTSGSTSSYNEQFF. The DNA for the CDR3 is TGCGCCAGGGGGACTAGCGGGAGTACGAGCTCCTACAATGAGCAGTTCTTC.

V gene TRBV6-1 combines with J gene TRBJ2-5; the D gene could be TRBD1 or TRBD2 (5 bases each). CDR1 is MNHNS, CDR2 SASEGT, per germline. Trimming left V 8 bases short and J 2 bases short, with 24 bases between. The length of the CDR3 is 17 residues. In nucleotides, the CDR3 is TGTGCCAGCGCCGCAACCTCAGGAGGAGCAGGGCAAGAGACCCAGTACTTC. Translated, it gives CASAATSGGAGQETQYF.

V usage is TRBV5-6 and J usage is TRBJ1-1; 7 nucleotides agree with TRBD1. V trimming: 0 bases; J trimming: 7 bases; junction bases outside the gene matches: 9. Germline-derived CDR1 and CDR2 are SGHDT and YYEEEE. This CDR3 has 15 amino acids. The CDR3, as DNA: TGTGCCAGCAGCTTGGTGGACAGGATGGGGGTTGAAGCTTTCTTT. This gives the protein CASSLVDRMGVEAFF.

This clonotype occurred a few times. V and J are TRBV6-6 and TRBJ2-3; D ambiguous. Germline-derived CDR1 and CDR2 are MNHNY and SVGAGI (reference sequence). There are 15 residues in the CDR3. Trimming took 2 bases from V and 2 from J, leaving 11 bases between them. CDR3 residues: CASSYGVAPTDTQYF. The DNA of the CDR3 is TGTGCCAGCAGTTACGGGGTAGCCCCCACAGATACGCAGTATTTT.

The CDR3 sequence is CSVRQGAGSYEQYF. In DNA form, the CDR3 reads TGCAGCGTCAGACAGGGGGCCGGCTCCTACGAGCAGTACTTC. J is TRBJ2-7 and V is TRBV29-1, with TRBD1 matching 10 bases. The CDR3 spans 14 residues. With 6 bases clipped from V and 0 bases from J, the junction kept 5 bases outside the gene matches. In germline, CDR1 is SQVTM, CDR2 ANQGSEA.

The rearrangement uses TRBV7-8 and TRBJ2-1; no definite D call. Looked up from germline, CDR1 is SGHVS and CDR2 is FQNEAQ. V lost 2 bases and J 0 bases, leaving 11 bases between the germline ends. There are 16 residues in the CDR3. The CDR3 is CASSLSSFSSYNEQFF. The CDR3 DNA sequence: TGTGCCAGCAGCTTATCCAGTTTCAGCTCCTACAATGAGCAGTTCTTC.

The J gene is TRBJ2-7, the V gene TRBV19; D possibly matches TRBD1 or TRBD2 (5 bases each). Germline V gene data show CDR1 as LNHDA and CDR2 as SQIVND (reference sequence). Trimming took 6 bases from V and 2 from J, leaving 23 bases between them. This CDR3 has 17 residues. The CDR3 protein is CASRPNLGTVQTYEQYF. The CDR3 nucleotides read TGTGCCAGTAGACCCAATTTAGGGACCGTCCAAACCTACGAGCAGTACTTC.

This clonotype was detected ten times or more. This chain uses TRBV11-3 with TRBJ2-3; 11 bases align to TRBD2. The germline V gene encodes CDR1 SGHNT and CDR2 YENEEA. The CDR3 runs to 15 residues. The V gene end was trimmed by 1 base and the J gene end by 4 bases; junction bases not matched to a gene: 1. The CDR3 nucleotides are TGTGCCAGCAGCTTAGGACTAGCGGGACCAGATACGCAGTATTTT. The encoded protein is CASSLGLAGPDTQYF.